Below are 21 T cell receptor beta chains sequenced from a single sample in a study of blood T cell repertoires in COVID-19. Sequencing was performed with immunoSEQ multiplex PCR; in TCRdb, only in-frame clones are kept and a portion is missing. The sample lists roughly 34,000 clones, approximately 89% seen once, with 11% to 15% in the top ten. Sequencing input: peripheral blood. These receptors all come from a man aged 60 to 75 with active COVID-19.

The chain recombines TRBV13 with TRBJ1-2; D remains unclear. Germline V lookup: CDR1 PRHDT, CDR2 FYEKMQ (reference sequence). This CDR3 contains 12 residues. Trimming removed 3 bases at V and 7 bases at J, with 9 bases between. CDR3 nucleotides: TGTGCCAGCAGCTTGGAGGTGCGTGGCTACACCTTC. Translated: CASSLEVRGYTF.

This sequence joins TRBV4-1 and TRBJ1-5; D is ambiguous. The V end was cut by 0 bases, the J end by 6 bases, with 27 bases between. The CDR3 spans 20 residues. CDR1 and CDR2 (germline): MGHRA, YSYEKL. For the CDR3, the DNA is TGCGCCAGCAGCCAAGATGAGCAACCGGCGGGCTCCGCGATGGGTCAGCCCCAGCATTTT. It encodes CASSQDEQPAGSAMGQPQHF.

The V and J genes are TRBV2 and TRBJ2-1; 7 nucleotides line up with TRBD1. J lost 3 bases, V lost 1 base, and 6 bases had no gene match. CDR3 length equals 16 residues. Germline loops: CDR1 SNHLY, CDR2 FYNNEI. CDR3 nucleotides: TGTGCCAGCAGTGAAGAGGGGGCGGTTGGCTACAATGAGCAGTTCTTC. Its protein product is CASSEEGAVGYNEQFF.

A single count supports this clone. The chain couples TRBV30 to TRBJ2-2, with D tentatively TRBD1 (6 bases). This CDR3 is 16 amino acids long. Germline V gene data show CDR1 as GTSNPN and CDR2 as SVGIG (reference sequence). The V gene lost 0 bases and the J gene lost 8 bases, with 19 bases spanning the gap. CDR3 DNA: TGTGCCTGGAGTGTTACGAGAGGGGGAGAAGGAGGGGAGCTGTTTTTT. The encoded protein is CAWSVTRGGEGGELFF.

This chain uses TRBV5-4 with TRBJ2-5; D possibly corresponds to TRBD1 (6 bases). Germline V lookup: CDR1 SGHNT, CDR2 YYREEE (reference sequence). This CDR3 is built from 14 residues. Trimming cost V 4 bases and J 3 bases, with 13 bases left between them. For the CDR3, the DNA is TGTGCCAGCAGCAGACCACAGGGTAAAGAGACCCAGTACTTC. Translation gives CASSRPQGKETQYF.

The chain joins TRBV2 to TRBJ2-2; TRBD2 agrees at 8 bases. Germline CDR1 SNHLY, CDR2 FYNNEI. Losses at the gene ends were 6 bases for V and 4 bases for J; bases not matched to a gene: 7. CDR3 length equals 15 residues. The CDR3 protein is CASRESGSGTGELFF. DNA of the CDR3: TGTGCCAGCAGAGAAAGCGGGAGTGGCACCGGGGAGCTGTTTTTT.

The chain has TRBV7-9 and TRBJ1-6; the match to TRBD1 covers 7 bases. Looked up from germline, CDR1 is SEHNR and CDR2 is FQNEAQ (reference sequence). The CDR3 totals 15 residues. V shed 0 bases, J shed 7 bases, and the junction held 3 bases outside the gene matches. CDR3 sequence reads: CASSLAGGSNSPLHF. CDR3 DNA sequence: TGTGCCAGCAGCTTAGCAGGGGGCTCGAATTCACCCCTCCACTTT.

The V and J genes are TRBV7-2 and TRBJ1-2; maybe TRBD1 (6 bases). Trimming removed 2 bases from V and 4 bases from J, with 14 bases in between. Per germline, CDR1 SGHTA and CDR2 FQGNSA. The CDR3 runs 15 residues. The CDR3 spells CASSLTQGNRYGYTF. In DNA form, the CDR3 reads TGTGCCAGCAGCTTAACACAGGGCAATCGCTATGGCTACACCTTC.

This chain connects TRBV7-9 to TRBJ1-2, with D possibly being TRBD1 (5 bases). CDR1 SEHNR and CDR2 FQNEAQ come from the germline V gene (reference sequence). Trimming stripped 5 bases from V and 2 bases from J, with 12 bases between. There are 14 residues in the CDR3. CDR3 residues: CASSKARGNYGYTF. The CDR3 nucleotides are TGTGCCAGCAGCAAGGCAAGGGGCAACTATGGCTACACCTTC.

As DNA, the CDR3 is TGTGCCAGCAGAGGGGGTAACCAAGAGACCCAGTACTTC. Protein sequence: CASRGGNQETQYF. The chain recombines TRBV27 with TRBJ2-5; possible D gene TRBD1, 6 bases. The V end lost 6 bases, the J end lost 0 bases, and 8 bases lay between the germline ends. Germline CDR1 and CDR2: MNHEY and SMNVEV (reference sequence). The CDR3 is 13 amino acids.

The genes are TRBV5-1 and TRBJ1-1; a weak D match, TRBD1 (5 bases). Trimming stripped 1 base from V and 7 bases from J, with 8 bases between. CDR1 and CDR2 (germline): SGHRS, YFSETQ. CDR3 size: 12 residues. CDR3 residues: CASSLTGFEAFF. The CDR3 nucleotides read TGCGCCAGCAGCTTGACAGGATTTGAAGCTTTCTTT.

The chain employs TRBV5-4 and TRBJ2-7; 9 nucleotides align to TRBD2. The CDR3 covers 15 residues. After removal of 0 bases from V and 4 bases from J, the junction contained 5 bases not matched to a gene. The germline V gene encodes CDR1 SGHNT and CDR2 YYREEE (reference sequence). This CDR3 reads CASSLGSGSRYEQYF. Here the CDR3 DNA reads TGTGCCAGCAGCTTGGGTAGCGGGAGTAGGTACGAGCAGTACTTC.

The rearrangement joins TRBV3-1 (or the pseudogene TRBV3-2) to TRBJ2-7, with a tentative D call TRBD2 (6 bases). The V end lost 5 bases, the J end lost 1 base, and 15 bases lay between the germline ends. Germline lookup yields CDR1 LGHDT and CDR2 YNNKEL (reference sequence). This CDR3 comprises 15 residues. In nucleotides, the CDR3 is TGTGCCAGCAGCACCCGAAGGAGCGGGTCCTACGAGCAGTACTTC. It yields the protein CASSTRRSGSYEQYF.

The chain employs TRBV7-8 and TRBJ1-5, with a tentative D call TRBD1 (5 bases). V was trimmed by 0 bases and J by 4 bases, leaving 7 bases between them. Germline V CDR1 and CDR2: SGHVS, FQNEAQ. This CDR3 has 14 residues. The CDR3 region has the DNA TGTGCCAGCAGCTTAGCGGGGGGGAATCAGCCCCAGCATTTT. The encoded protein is CASSLAGGNQPQHF. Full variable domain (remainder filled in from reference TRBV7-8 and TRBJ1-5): GAGVSQSPRYKVAKRGQDVALRCDPISGHVSLFWYQQALGQGPEFLTYFQNEAQLDKSGLPSDRFFAERPEGSVSTLKIQRTQQEDSAVYLCASSLAGGNQPQHFGDGTRLSIL.

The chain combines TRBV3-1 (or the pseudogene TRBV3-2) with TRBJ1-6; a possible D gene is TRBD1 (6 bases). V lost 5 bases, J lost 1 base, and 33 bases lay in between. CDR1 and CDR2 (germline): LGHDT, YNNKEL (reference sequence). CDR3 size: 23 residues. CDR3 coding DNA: TGTGCCAGCAGCGACCTCACGGTTAATACAGGGCTCCCCCTGGCATCCTATAATTCACCCCTCCACTTT. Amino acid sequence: CASSDLTVNTGLPLASYNSPLHF.

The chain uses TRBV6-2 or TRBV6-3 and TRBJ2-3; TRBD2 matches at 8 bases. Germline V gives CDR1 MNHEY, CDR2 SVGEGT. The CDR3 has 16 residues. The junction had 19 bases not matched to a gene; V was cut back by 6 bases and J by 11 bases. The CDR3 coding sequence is TGTGCCAGCAGCCACCGGGGAGTAGCGGGATCATATGAGCAGTATTTT. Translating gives CASSHRGVAGSYEQYF.

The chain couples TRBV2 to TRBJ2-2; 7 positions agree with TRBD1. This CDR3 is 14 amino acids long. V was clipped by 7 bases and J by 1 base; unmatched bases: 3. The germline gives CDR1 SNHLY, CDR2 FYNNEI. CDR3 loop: CASNGQVNTGELFF. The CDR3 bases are TGTGCCAGCAATGGACAGGTGAACACCGGGGAGCTGTTTTTT.

The CDR3 reads CASSLEGDPSYEQYF. Written as DNA, the CDR3 is TGTGCCAGCAGCCTAGAGGGGGACCCCTCCTACGAGCAGTACTTC. V usage is TRBV9 and J usage is TRBJ2-7; D is perhaps TRBD1 (6 bases). Trimming cost V 4 bases and J 0 bases, with 14 bases left between them. CDR3 length: 15 amino acids. In germline, CDR1 is SGDLS, CDR2 YYNGEE.

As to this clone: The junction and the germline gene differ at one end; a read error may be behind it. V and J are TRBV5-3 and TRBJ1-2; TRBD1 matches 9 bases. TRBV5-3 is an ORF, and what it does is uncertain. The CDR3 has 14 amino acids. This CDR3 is CARIPPGTGTHLRF. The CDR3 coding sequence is TGTGCCAGAATTCCTCCCGGGACAGGGACCCACCTTCGCTTC.

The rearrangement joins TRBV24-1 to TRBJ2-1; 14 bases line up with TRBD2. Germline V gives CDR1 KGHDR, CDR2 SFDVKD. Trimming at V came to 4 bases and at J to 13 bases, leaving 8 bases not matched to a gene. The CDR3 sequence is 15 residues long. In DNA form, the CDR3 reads TGTGCCACCAGTGACCCAAGACTAGCGGGAGGGACCCAGTTCTTC. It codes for CATSDPRLAGGTQFF.

The CDR3 spells CAWSPWTSGRETQYF. In DNA, the CDR3 is TGTGCCTGGAGTCCCTGGACTAGCGGGAGAGAGACCCAGTACTTC. The J gene is TRBJ2-5, the V gene TRBV30, with TRBD2 matching over 13 bases. V shed 2 bases, J shed 4 bases, and the junction held 4 bases outside the gene matches. This CDR3 spans 15 amino acids. Germline loops: CDR1 GTSNPN, CDR2 SVGIG (reference sequence).